The 14 T cell receptor beta chains reported below all come from one sample, sequenced in a study of radiotherapy plus CTLA-4 blockade in lung cancer. Only in-frame clones appear in the TCRdb table, and some are missing; sequencing was by immunoSEQ multiplex PCR. This sample has some 64,000 clones, with approximately 80% found just once. The input for sequencing was peripheral blood, taken from a patient treated with radiotherapy plus ipilimumab. The receptor source for this set is a human donor with non-small cell lung cancer who had a complete response to radiotherapy plus ipilimumab.

The chain has TRBV5-1 and TRBJ2-3; D remains unclear. Trimming took 0 bases from V and 4 from J, leaving 6 bases between them. The germline V gene encodes CDR1 SGHRS and CDR2 YFSETQ. The CDR3 length is 13 residues. Written as DNA, the CDR3 is TGCGCCAGCAGCTTGGGAGAGGCAGATACGCAGTATTTT. Its protein product is CASSLGEADTQYF. Filled out from reference TRBV5-1 and TRBJ2-3, the complete variable domain reads KAGVTQTPRYLIKTRGQQVTLSCSPISGHRSVSWYQQTPGQGLQFLFEYFSETQRNKGNFPGRFSGRQFSNSRSEMNVSTLELGDSALYLCASSLGEADTQYFGPGTRLTVL.

The gene calls are TRBV10-1 and TRBJ2-3; D possibly corresponds to TRBD2 (5 bases). V was clipped by 3 bases and J by 11 bases, with 12 bases between them. This CDR3 region has 12 residues. Looked up from germline, CDR1 is WNHNN and CDR2 is SYGVQD (reference sequence). DNA of the CDR3: TGCGCCAGCAGTGACGGCCGGGATGGGCAGTATTTT. Its translation is CASSDGRDGQYF.

This chain links TRBV7-9 with TRBJ1-6; 7 nucleotides align to TRBD1. This CDR3 region has 15 residues. V shed 2 bases, J shed 5 bases, and the junction held 3 bases outside the gene matches. The germline CDR1 and CDR2 sequences are SEHNR and FQNEAQ (reference sequence). The CDR3 DNA is TGTGCCAGCAGCTTACTCGGGACAGATAATTCACCCCTCCACTTT. Translation gives CASSLLGTDNSPLHF.

The V gene is TRBV6-4, the J gene TRBJ2-1, with a tentative D call TRBD1 (6 bases). The CDR3 covers 16 residues. Deletions cut 6 bases from V and 8 bases from J, with 23 bases between. Germline lookup yields CDR1 MRHNA and CDR2 SNTAGT. The DNA of the CDR3 is TGTGCCAGCAGCCCTTTAGGACTTTCCAGGGGTGATGAGCAGTTCTTC. This codes for CASSPLGLSRGDEQFF.

The CDR3 loop reads CASSLADDRPSGQYF. In DNA form, the CDR3 reads TGTGCCAGCAGCTTGGCCGACGACAGACCTTCGGGGCAGTACTTC. This chain joins TRBV5-5 and TRBJ2-7; the D gene is possibly TRBD1 (5 bases). Deletions cut 0 bases from V and 9 bases from J, with 19 bases between. CDR1 is SGHKS, CDR2 YYEKEE, per germline (reference sequence). This CDR3 spans 15 amino acids.

CDR3 in amino acids: CASSRIGQGDTEAFF. The CDR3 DNA is TGTGCCAGCAGCCGAATCGGACAGGGAGACACTGAAGCTTTCTTT. The chain joins TRBV14 to TRBJ1-1; 8 nucleotides align to TRBD1. CDR1 is SGHDN, CDR2 FVKESK, per germline. Trimming took 4 bases from V and 3 from J; bases not matched to a gene: 7. The CDR3 covers 15 residues.

CDR3 in DNA: TGTGCCAGCAGCTTAGGATTCTTAGAGCAGGGGGCAAGCTATTATGGCTACACCTTC. Amino acids: CASSLGFLEQGASYYGYTF. The chain couples TRBV7-9 to TRBJ1-2; TRBD1 aligns across 8 bases. CDR1 is SEHNR, CDR2 FQNEAQ, per germline (reference sequence). The CDR3 runs to 19 residues. V was pared by 1 base and J by 5 bases, with 18 bases of the junction left unmatched.

The rearrangement uses TRBV11-3 and TRBJ2-1; TRBD2 aligns across 10 bases. Germline CDR1 SGHNT, CDR2 YENEEA. Trimming took 6 bases from V and 10 from J; bases not matched to a gene: 9. The CDR3 covers 14 residues. The CDR3 coding sequence is TGTGCCAGCAGTAGACTAGCGGGTCCCCTCGAGCAGTTCTTC. It specifies CASSRLAGPLEQFF.

The rearrangement links TRBV11-2 to TRBJ1-4, with D tentatively TRBD1 (6 bases). The V end lost 2 bases, the J end lost 10 bases, and 14 bases lay between the germline ends. CDR3 length equals 14 residues. Germline V gene sequence: CDR1 SGHAT, CDR2 FQNNGV. CDR3 nucleotides: TGTGCCAGCAGCTTAAACCAGGGGCGGGGAAAACTGTTTTTT. It codes for CASSLNQGRGKLFF. Using reference TRBV11-2 and TRBJ1-4 for the parts outside the CDR3, the full variable domain is EAGVAQSPRYKIIEKRQSVAFWCNPISGHATLYWYQQILGQGPKLLIQFQNNGVVDDSQLPKDRFSAERLKGVDSTLKIQPAKLEDSAVYLCASSLNQGRGKLFFGSGTQLSVL.

This chain links TRBV7-2 with TRBJ1-6, with D tentatively TRBD1 (5 bases). Germline CDR1 is SGHTA and CDR2 is FQGNSA. V was shortened by 5 bases and J by 9 bases, with 11 bases between the two germline ends. This CDR3 spans 13 amino acids. The DNA for the CDR3 is TGTGCCAGCAGCGGGGGATGGAGTTCACCCCTCCACTTT. It translates to CASSGGWSSPLHF. The complete variable domain, with remaining parts taken from reference TRBV7-2 and TRBJ1-6, reads GAGVSQSPSNKVTEKGKDVELRCDPISGHTALYWYRQSLGQGLEFLIYFQGNSAPDKSGLPSDRFSAERTGGSVSTLTIQRTQQEDSAVYLCASSGGWSSPLHFGNGTRLTVT.

This chain connects TRBV10-3 to TRBJ1-1, with D hard to call. CDR1 ENHRY and CDR2 SYGVKD come from the germline V gene. The CDR3 length is 16 residues. Deletions cut 2 bases from V and 1 base from J, with 14 bases between. The DNA for the CDR3 is TGTGCCATCAGTGAGACCCCACCCGGAGGGAACACTGAAGCTTTCTTT. Translation: CAISETPPGGNTEAFF.

The chain uses TRBV7-2 and TRBJ2-7; D call uncertain. This CDR3 spans 13 amino acids. The V end lost 4 bases, the J end lost 0 bases, and 7 bases lay between the germline ends. Germline-derived CDR1 and CDR2 are SGHTA and FQGNSA. The CDR3 bases are TGTGCCAGCAGCTCCTTTACCTCCTACGAGCAGTACTTC. Translating gives CASSSFTSYEQYF.

The rearrangement joins TRBV30 to TRBJ1-1, with D possibly TRBD1 on 5 matching bases. This CDR3 region has 13 residues. V lost 4 bases to trimming and J lost 3 bases, with 12 bases between them. Germline assignment: CDR1 GTSNPN and CDR2 SVGIG (reference sequence). CDR3 amino acids: CAWKPGDDTEAFF. The CDR3 DNA sequence: TGTGCCTGGAAACCGGGGGACGACACTGAAGCTTTCTTT.

The chain is built from TRBV5-1 and TRBJ1-3; tentatively, D is TRBD1 (5 bases). The CDR3 has 16 amino acids. V was pared by 0 bases and J by 0 bases, with 10 bases between. The germline CDR1 and CDR2 sequences are SGHRS and YFSETQ. The CDR3 sequence: CASSLVGTLSGNTIYF. The CDR3 coding sequence is TGCGCCAGCAGCTTGGTAGGGACCCTCTCTGGAAACACCATATATTTT.